One sample yielded the 26 T cell receptor beta chains listed below, sequenced in a study of neurological immune-mediated disorders. Each CDR3 protein gets one entry after TCRdb re-called the 5' RACE reads with MiXCR. This sample has tens of thousands of distinct CDR3 sequences, with 3% to 4% found just once. The source material was PBMCs. These receptors all stem from a woman aged 45-59 years with multiple sclerosis.

V usage is TRBV7-2 and J usage is TRBJ2-7; the D is unclear. This CDR3 is built from 14 residues. Germline V gene data show CDR1 as SGHTA and CDR2 as FQGNSA. V dropped 5 bases and J dropped 3 bases, with 14 bases sitting between them. CDR3 DNA: TGTGCCAGCAGCATTGGACCTACTTTCTACGAGCAGTACTTC. Translating it yields CASSIGPTFYEQYF.

This clonotype was detected many times. The chain links TRBV20-1 to TRBJ2-1, with D perhaps TRBD2 (6 bases). The CDR3 loop spans 13 amino acids. The germline V and J ends were trimmed by 8 bases and 9 bases, with 20 bases remaining between them. In germline, CDR1 is DFQATT, CDR2 SNEGSKA (reference sequence). The CDR3 nucleotides read TGCAGTCCCATCTATTCCGGGACTTTTGAGCAGTTCTTC. Its protein is CSPIYSGTFEQFF.

This clonotype has ten or more counts. This rearrangement joins TRBV7-2 to TRBJ2-7; TRBD2 might be the D (6 bases). Germline V gives CDR1 SGHTA, CDR2 FQGNSA. This CDR3 is built from 14 residues. V was shortened by 7 bases and J by 5 bases, with 18 bases between the two germline ends. The CDR3 region is CASTLSRGSHEQYF. In DNA, the CDR3 is TGTGCCAGCACCCTTTCGCGGGGATCCCACGAGCAGTACTTC.

About this clonotype itself: A junction boundary mismatches the germline segment, possibly from a read error. CDR3 region: CASSFAGATGPQNF. CDR3 in DNA: TGTGCCAGCAGTTTTGCAGGGGCCACCGGGCCCCAGAATTTT. The genes are TRBV12-3 or TRBV12-4 and TRBJ1-5; possible D gene TRBD1, 6 bases. The CDR3 has 14 residues.

The table lists this clonotype with many counts. The CDR3 sequence is CSASRERPSYNEQFF. In nucleotides, the CDR3 is TGCAGTGCTAGCCGGGAGAGGCCCTCCTACAATGAGCAGTTCTTC. The rearrangement joins TRBV20-1 to TRBJ2-1; D is possibly TRBD2 (6 bases). CDR3 size: 15 residues. V dropped 3 bases and J dropped 0 bases, with 12 bases sitting between them. The germline V gene encodes CDR1 DFQATT and CDR2 SNEGSKA (reference sequence).

The sample holds a few counts of this clonotype. The chain employs TRBV5-1 and TRBJ2-5; D is possibly TRBD1 (5 bases). From germline, CDR1 is SGHRS and CDR2 YFSETQ. V gave up 0 bases and J gave up 2 bases, with 8 bases separating them. CDR3 length: 14 amino acids. CDR3 sequence: CASSLDRPQETQYF. DNA of the CDR3: TGCGCCAGCAGCTTGGACAGGCCACAAGAGACCCAGTACTTC.

This clonotype has ten or more counts. V and J are TRBV12-3 or TRBV12-4 and TRBJ2-5; D perhaps matches TRBD2 (6 bases). This CDR3 contains 14 residues. The V and J ends lost 5 bases and 2 bases respectively, with 12 bases between them. The CDR3 here is CASSRGLEQETQYF. In DNA form, the CDR3 reads TGTGCCAGCAGTCGGGGACTGGAACAAGAGACCCAGTACTTC.

This clonotype has a count of ten or more. This chain joins TRBV12-3 or TRBV12-4 and TRBJ1-5; TRBD1 matches at 10 bases. J gave up 5 bases and V 1 base, and 5 bases lay outside the gene matches. This CDR3 contains 16 residues. DNA of the CDR3: TGTGCCAGCAGTTTAGGTTCGGGGACAGGGGATCAGCCCCAGCATTTT. Translation gives CASSLGSGTGDQPQHF.

This clonotype was seen many times. At one of its ends the junction is not consistent with the germline gene, which may arise from a read error. The rearrangement joins TRBV2 to TRBJ1-5, with no clear D. The CDR3 runs 12 residues. Germline loops: CDR1 SNHLY, CDR2 FYNNEI. CDR3 nucleotide sequence: TGTGCCAGCAGTGAGGGCAATCAGCCCCAGAATTTT. Its translation is CASSEGNQPQNF.

This clonotype appeared many times. The chain recombines TRBV13 with TRBJ2-7; 13 positions match TRBD2. CDR3 length: 17 residues. V lost 3 bases to trimming and J lost 3 bases; unmatched junction nucleotides: 8. Germline V gene data show CDR1 as PRHDT and CDR2 as FYEKMQ (reference sequence). CDR3 coding DNA: TGTGCCAGCAGCTTTTTGGGACTAGCGGGAACAGTCTACGAGCAGTACTTC. This codes for CASSFLGLAGTVYEQYF.

This clonotype was picked up many times. The V and J genes are TRBV20-1 and TRBJ1-2; D gene ambiguous. This CDR3 has 16 amino acids. Per germline, CDR1 DFQATT and CDR2 SNEGSKA (reference sequence). V was trimmed by 0 bases and J by 2 bases, leaving 16 bases between them. Here the CDR3 reads CSARDSGGGLNYGYTF. The CDR3 DNA sequence: TGCAGTGCTAGAGATTCTGGAGGCGGGTTGAACTATGGCTACACCTTC.

This clonotype was observed many times. The V gene is TRBV6-2 or TRBV6-3, the J gene TRBJ2-2; D uncertain. This CDR3 has 16 amino acids. Germline lookup yields CDR1 MNHEY and CDR2 SVGEGT. The V end lost 5 bases, the J end lost 0 bases, and 13 bases lay between the germline ends. The CDR3 spells CASSKGSAPNTGELFF. CDR3 nucleotides: TGTGCCAGCAGTAAGGGATCCGCCCCGAACACCGGGGAGCTGTTTTTT.

This clonotype was detected ten times or more. V is TRBV7-9 and J is TRBJ2-3, with 8 bases that match TRBD2. Germline V gene data show CDR1 as SEHNR and CDR2 as FQNEAQ (reference sequence). CDR3 length: 15 amino acids. The trim removed 5 bases at V and 3 bases at J, leaving 7 bases unmatched. CDR3 in DNA: TGTGCCAGCAGCCCGGGGGGGCGGTGGACAGATACGCAGTATTTT. This encodes CASSPGGRWTDTQYF.

This clonotype appeared many times. The chain uses TRBV10-3 and TRBJ2-7, with 13 bases matching TRBD2. J gave up 6 bases and V 8 bases, and 1 base lay outside the gene matches. Germline CDR1 ENHRY, CDR2 SYGVKD. This CDR3 contains 12 residues. The DNA of the CDR3 is TGTGCCATCGGGACTAGCGGGATCGAGCAGTACTTC. Amino acids: CAIGTSGIEQYF.

This clonotype was counted ten times or more. The chain combines TRBV10-2 with TRBJ1-2; perhaps TRBD1 as D (6 bases). The CDR3 consists of 14 residues. Per the germline V gene, CDR1 is WSHSY and CDR2 is SAAADI. Trimming took off 3 bases at V and 6 bases at J, with 14 bases between the two ends. The chain's CDR3 is CASSDDDYRDGYTF. In nucleotides, the CDR3 is TGCGCCAGCAGTGATGACGATTACAGGGATGGCTACACCTTC.

This clonotype was detected only a few times. CDR3 bases: TGTGCCAGCAGCCAAGGGTTGTTGTTCCCCCAAGAGACCCAGTACTTC. Its translation: CASSQGLLFPQETQYF. The chain is built from TRBV14 and TRBJ2-5; D is unclear. The CDR3 runs 16 residues. Trimming shortened V by 1 base and J by 1 base, and 13 bases separated the two germline ends. Germline V CDR1 and CDR2: SGHDN, FVKESK. Based on the CDR3 plus reference TRBV14 and TRBJ2-5, the full variable domain is EAGVTQFPSHSVIEKGQTVTLRCDPISGHDNLYWYRRVMGKEIKFLLHFVKESKQDESGMPNNRFLAERTGGTYSTLKVQPAELEDSGVYFCASSQGLLFPQETQYFGPGTRLLVL.

This clonotype was counted at least ten times. The rearrangement links TRBV7-3 to TRBJ1-2; D not certain. This CDR3 spans 14 amino acids. V was trimmed by 5 bases and J by 0 bases, leaving 10 bases between them. Germline V gene data show CDR1 as SGHTA and CDR2 as FQGTGA. DNA for the CDR3: TGTGCCAGCAGCCCGGGCCCAGCTAACTATGGCTACACCTTC. As protein: CASSPGPANYGYTF.

This clonotype was seen at least ten times. The chain carries TRBV25-1 and TRBJ2-1, with 13 bases that match TRBD2. This CDR3 contains 16 residues. Germline assignment: CDR1 MGHDK and CDR2 SYGVNS. J gave up 8 bases and V 1 base, and 5 bases lay outside the gene matches. CDR3 bases: TGTGCCAGCAGTGAATTTTCACTAGCGGGAGGGTATGAGCAGTTCTTC. Its translation: CASSEFSLAGGYEQFF.

This clonotype showed up many times. The chain couples TRBV9 to TRBJ2-2; no definite D call. CDR1 is SGDLS, CDR2 YYNGEE, per germline. The CDR3 is 12 residues long. The germline V and J ends were trimmed by 4 bases and 2 bases, with 3 bases remaining between them. The CDR3: CASSLNTGELFF. CDR3 coding DNA: TGTGCCAGCAGCCTTAACACCGGGGAGCTGTTTTTT.

This clonotype has a count of ten or more. This chain uses TRBV20-1 with TRBJ2-5, with 9 bases fitting TRBD1. V shed 6 bases, J shed 3 bases, and the junction held 14 bases outside the gene matches. The CDR3 has 16 amino acids. Germline CDR1 DFQATT, CDR2 SNEGSKA (reference sequence). The CDR3 coding sequence is TGCAGTGCCAACGGACAGGGGAGGGTCTCTGAAGAGACCCAGTACTTC. Translation gives CSANGQGRVSEETQYF.

This clonotype was observed many times. A much larger clone lies a single base off, so this may be a read error. The rearrangement uses TRBV20-1 and TRBJ1-5; D is uncertain. V dropped 6 bases and J dropped 3 bases, with 12 bases sitting between them. The CDR3 runs 13 residues. Per germline, CDR1 DFQATT and CDR2 SNEGSKA (reference sequence). This chain's CDR3 is CSATSGINQPQHF. The CDR3 DNA reads TGCAGTGCAACTTCCGGGATCAATCAGCCCCAGCATTTT.

This clonotype was counted many times. The V call is TRBV4-3, the J call TRBJ2-2; no reliable D call. The CDR3 length is 16 residues. V was cut by 3 bases and J by 3 bases, with 14 bases left in between. CDR1 is LGHNA, CDR2 YSLEER, per germline. The CDR3 coding sequence is TGCGCCAGCAGCCAGAATTGGCCTAGGGACACCGGGGAGCTGTTTTTT. Protein: CASSQNWPRDTGELFF.

CDR3 sequence (DNA): TGCGCCAGCAGCTTGGGAGAAGGGGCAGCGAGGACCGGGGAGCTGTTTTTT. Translating gives CASSLGEGAARTGELFF. This rearrangement joins TRBV5-1 to TRBJ2-2, with D tentatively TRBD1 (5 bases). The CDR3 sequence is 17 residues long. Trimming took 0 bases from V and 5 from J, leaving 17 bases between them. Per germline, CDR1 SGHRS and CDR2 YFSETQ.

Of note for this clonotype: A read error may produce the germline difference seen at one junction end. The chain links TRBV20-1 to TRBJ1-5; D uncertain. The germline CDR1 and CDR2 sequences are DFQATT and SNEGSKA (reference sequence). The CDR3 runs to 14 residues. Here the CDR3 DNA reads TGCAGTGCTATGGACCCTTATAGCAATCAGCCCCAGAATTTT. Encoded protein: CSAMDPYSNQPQNF.

This clonotype has at least ten counts. The V gene is TRBV9, the J gene TRBJ2-2; D possibly corresponds to TRBD1 (6 bases). The CDR3 length is 15 residues. Trimming removed 3 bases from V and 5 bases from J, with 14 bases in between. Germline-derived CDR1 and CDR2 are SGDLS and YYNGEE. In DNA, the CDR3 is TGTGCCAGCAGCGCGGGGACACGGAATACCGGGGAGCTGTTTTTT. Protein product: CASSAGTRNTGELFF.

This clonotype was counted at least ten times. The V gene is TRBV20-1, the J gene TRBJ2-1; no firm D call. The V end lost 6 bases, the J end lost 6 bases, and 21 bases lay between the germline ends. The CDR3 contains 15 residues. Germline lookup yields CDR1 DFQATT and CDR2 SNEGSKA (reference sequence). In DNA form, the CDR3 reads TGCAGTGCCCATAGTGGGCGTGTTTTAATCAATGAGCAGTTCTTC. Translating it yields CSAHSGRVLINEQFF.